The rows below give T cell receptor beta chains drawn from one sample of a study of blood T cell repertoires in COVID-19. Some clones are missing from TCRdb's copy, which holds only in-frame ones; the method was immunoSEQ multiplex PCR. The table has approximately 250,000 clones, over 80% seen once; the top ten hold roughly 5.5%. Sequencing was done on a sample of peripheral blood. These receptor sequences come from a human donor in a cohort sampled during active COVID-19. CDR3s include the opening cysteine and the closing phenylalanine or tryptophan. A D gene is named only where the DNA matches it firmly. Rows may omit the clone size; those that give it use once, few, many or a size class.

TRBD1 TRBJ2-7 TRBV30 many 12 CAWDRAINEQYF TGTGCCTGGGACAGGGCCATAAACGAGCAGTACTTC
TRBD2 TRBJ2-1 TRBV19 - 16 CASSIEGTSGYNEQFF TGTGCCAGTAGTATAGAGGGGACTAGCGGCTACAATGAGCAGTTCTTC
- TRBJ1-1 TRBV7-9 - 14 CASSRIGGLTEAFF TGTGCCAGCAGCCGCATCGGGGGGCTGACTGAAGCTTTCTTT
- TRBJ2-2 TRBV18 - 14 CASSPLSGTGELFF TGTGCCAGCTCACCACTTAGCGGCACCGGGGAGCTGTTTTTT
TRBD1 TRBJ2-1 TRBV27 - 16 CASSLSWDSSYNEQFF TGTGCCAGCAGTTTATCGTGGGACAGCTCCTACAATGAGCAGTTCTTC
TRBD1 TRBJ1-5 TRBV5-1 - 15 CASSLTGERTQPQHF TGCGCCAGCAGCTTGACAGGGGAACGAACTCAGCCCCAGCATTTT
TRBD1 TRBJ1-1 TRBV13 - 16 CASSTRQGRGNTEAFF TGTGCCAGCAGCACCAGACAGGGGCGAGGGAACACTGAAGCTTTCTTT
TRBD1 TRBJ1-6 TRBV5-4 - 16 CASSFGTGRGNSPLHF TGTGCCAGCAGCTTCGGGACAGGGAGGGGTAATTCACCCCTCCACTTT
TRBD1 TRBJ2-3 TRBV15 - 15 CATSRDLDRATTQYF TGTGCCACCAGCAGAGATCTGGACAGGGCCACTACGCAGTATTTT
- TRBJ2-7 TRBV4-1 few 16 CASSPDGAPRAYEQYF TGCGCCAGCAGCCCCGATGGGGCCCCCCGGGCCTACGAGCAGTACTTC
- TRBJ2-1 TRBV7-8 once 16 CASSLFGGAINNEQFF TGTGCCAGCAGCTTATTCGGCGGGGCAATTAACAATGAGCAGTTCTTC
- TRBJ2-3 TRBV27 - 15 CASSLNPSGTDTQYF TGTGCCAGCAGTTTAAATCCTAGCGGCACAGATACGCAGTATTTT
- TRBJ1-5 TRBV6-1 - 13 CASSEEENQPQHF TGTGCCAGCAGTGAAGAGGAGAATCAGCCCCAGCATTTT
TRBD1 TRBJ1-2 TRBV6-5 - 15 CASSRTGQGLSGYTF TGTGCCAGCAGTCGTACCGGACAGGGACTTAGTGGCTACACCTTC
TRBD1 TRBJ1-5 TRBV19 - 14 CASSNQGANQPQHF TGTGCCAGTAGTAATCAGGGGGCGAATCAGCCCCAGCATTTT
TRBD2 TRBJ2-5 TRBV6-5 - 15 CASVRPSGGEETQYF TGTGCCAGCGTACGCCCTAGCGGGGGGGAAGAGACCCAGTACTTC
- TRBJ1-1 TRBV19 - 13 CASSRGGNTEAFF TGTGCCAGTAGTAGGGGGGGGAACACTGAAGCTTTCTTT
- TRBJ1-3 TRBV7-9 - 15 CASSLRGGRGNTIYF TGTGCCAGCAGCCTCCGGGGGGGGAGAGGAAACACCATATATTTT
- TRBJ1-1 TRBV18 - 13 CASSKPTATEAFF TGTGCCAGCTCGAAGCCGACAGCCACTGAAGCTTTCTTT
- TRBJ2-3 TRBV18 - 15 CASSPPSVGTDTQYF TGTGCCAGCTCACCACCGAGTGTTGGCACAGATACGCAGTATTTT
TRBD2 TRBJ2-1 TRBV11-3 - 16 CASSFGGAGGSNEQFF TGTGCCAGCAGCTTCGGAGGTGCGGGGGGGTCCAATGAGCAGTTCTTC
TRBD2 TRBJ2-7 TRBV27 - 15 CASRTSGSPHYEQYF TGTGCCAGCAGGACTAGCGGGAGTCCCCACTACGAGCAGTACTTC
TRBD2 TRBJ2-1 TRBV2 - 15 CASSSLAGEGNEQFF TGTGCCAGCAGCTCCCTAGCGGGAGAGGGCAATGAGCAGTTCTTC
- TRBJ1-1 TRBV24-1 - 11 CATTPTAEAFF TGTGCCACCACCCCGACAGCTGAAGCTTTCTTT